Only a few counts were recorded for the clone carrying this T cell receptor beta chain. The trim removed 4 bases at V and 4 bases at J, leaving 6 bases unmatched. This CDR3 contains 15 residues. Germline CDR1 is SNHLY and CDR2 is FYNNEI. The study ran its PCR with 60 Vbeta and 13 Jbeta primers. Libraries were prepared by immunoSEQ multiplex PCR; TCRdb keeps only in-frame clonotypes and omits some of them. Altogether some 150,000 clones are present, around 75% being singletons, with the ten largest covering about 4.7%. These data are taken from a study of cytomegalovirus exposure and HLA in healthy donors.

The sample consisted of PBMCs. The rearrangement links TRBV2 to TRBJ1-5; 8 bases are shared with TRBD1. This TCR was recovered from a man aged 60 to 75 in good health and CMV-seronegative. CDR3 amino acids: CASSVRDRWNQPQHF. CDR3 in DNA: TGTGCCAGCAGTGTTCGGGACAGGTGGAATCAGCCCCAGCATTTT.